The 8 T cell receptor beta chains listed next were all sequenced from one sample in a study of blood T cell repertoires in COVID-19. Sequenced by immunoSEQ multiplex PCR; TCRdb stores in-frame clones only, minus some. The repertoire consists of about 110,000 clones, with approximately 85% occurring once and the leading ten covering approximately 15%. Sequencing input: peripheral blood. Receptors were obtained from an older woman with acute or convalescent COVID-19.

In DNA form, the CDR3 reads TGTGCCAGCAGTGAAAGTACGGGGACTACGTACAATGAGCAGTTCTTC. This encodes CASSESTGTTYNEQFF. J is TRBJ2-1 and V is TRBV6-1; the match to TRBD2 covers 7 bases. This CDR3 region has 16 residues. V gave up 2 bases and J gave up 4 bases; unmatched junction bases: 8. In germline, CDR1 is MNHNS, CDR2 SASEGT.

The CDR3 DNA is TGTGCCAGCCCAGACAGGACCCACACCGGGGAGCTGTTTTTT. Translation gives CASPDRTHTGELFF. This chain links TRBV7-2 with TRBJ2-2; D is perhaps TRBD1 (6 bases). The CDR3 has 14 amino acids. Trimming took off 8 bases at V and 3 bases at J, with 13 bases between the two ends. Germline V CDR1 and CDR2: SGHTA, FQGNSA.

V is TRBV6-5 and J is TRBJ1-5; no clear D gene. Trimming cost V 4 bases and J 0 bases, with 13 bases left between them. CDR3 size: 16 residues. Per germline, CDR1 MNHEY and CDR2 SVGAGI. The CDR3 region is CASSSQRRGSNQPQHF. CDR3 in DNA: TGTGCCAGCAGTTCACAGAGGCGGGGTAGCAATCAGCCCCAGCATTTT.

The rearrangement links TRBV2 to TRBJ2-7, with D uncertain. The CDR3 is 13 residues long. The germline gives CDR1 SNHLY, CDR2 FYNNEI. With 6 bases removed from V and 3 bases from J, the gap between germline ends came to 12 bases. Here the CDR3 reads CASSKDGVYEQYF. For the CDR3, the DNA is TGTGCCAGCAGCAAAGACGGAGTCTACGAGCAGTACTTC.

CDR3 bases: TGTGCCAGCAGTGTCCTACAGGGGGCGTCCGGGGAGCTGTTTTTT. Encoded protein: CASSVLQGASGELFF. This sequence joins TRBV27 and TRBJ2-2; 9 bases line up with TRBD1. Germline V gene data show CDR1 as MNHEY and CDR2 as SMNVEV (reference sequence). There are 15 residues in the CDR3. The trim removed 5 bases at V and 6 bases at J, leaving 7 bases unmatched.

The V and J genes are TRBV4-3 and TRBJ1-3; weak D call: TRBD1 (6 bases). CDR1 LGHNA and CDR2 YSLEER come from the germline V gene. V lost 2 bases to trimming and J lost 5 bases, with 13 bases between them. The CDR3 runs to 15 residues. The CDR3 DNA sequence: TGCGCCAGCAGCCAACAGGGGTTCTCCAGAAACACCATATATTTT. It specifies CASSQQGFSRNTIYF.

The chain uses TRBV7-6 and TRBJ2-2, with 9 nucleotides matching TRBD2. The V gene's germline CDR1 is SGHVS and CDR2 FNYEAQ. V gave up 5 bases and J gave up 6 bases; unmatched junction bases: 10. There are 16 residues in the CDR3. CDR3 sequence (DNA): TGTGCCAGCAGCCCGGCGGCGGGGGGGCCTCCCGGGGAGCTGTTTTTT. Translated, it gives CASSPAAGGPPGELFF.

The rearrangement uses TRBV5-1 and TRBJ1-2; D is uncertain. The CDR3 covers 14 residues. Trimming took 0 bases from V and 4 from J, leaving 10 bases between them. CDR1 and CDR2 (germline): SGHRS, YFSETQ. CDR3 sequence (DNA): TGCGCCAGCAGCTTGGGTGGCGGGGTCTATGGCTACACCTTC. Amino acids: CASSLGGGVYGYTF. Combining the CDR3 with reference TRBV5-1 and TRBJ1-2 gives the whole variable domain KAGVTQTPRYLIKTRGQQVTLSCSPISGHRSVSWYQQTPGQGLQFLFEYFSETQRNKGNFPGRFSGRQFSNSRSEMNVSTLELGDSALYLCASSLGGGVYGYTFGSGTRLTVV.